A single sample gave rise to the 22 T cell receptor beta chains below, sequenced in a study of blood T cells in healthy people across ages. Together with a sample-barcoded 5' primer, a J-beta primer mix was included in a second PCR lasting about 7 to 11 cycles. TCRdb reprocessed the 5' RACE reads with MiXCR, giving one entry per CDR3 protein. The sample has 450,000 to 600,000 distinct CDR3 sequences, about 27% seen once. The sample was also reused in another study, on T cells of mothers and their children.

Input material: blood. These receptor sequences come from a boy between 2 and 10 years old in good health.

This clonotype has a handful of counts. The chain has TRBV5-1 and TRBJ2-1; D gene ambiguous. This CDR3 is 13 amino acids long. CDR1 SGHRS and CDR2 YFSETQ come from the germline V gene. V gave up 4 bases and J gave up 8 bases, with 13 bases separating them. The CDR3 spells CASSIEVNDEQFF. In DNA, the CDR3 is TGCGCCAGCAGCATAGAAGTGAATGATGAGCAGTTCTTC.

This CDR3 is CASSRQNPTEAFF. The CDR3 DNA follows: TGTGCCAGCAGCAGACAGAACCCCACTGAAGCTTTCTTT. This chain uses TRBV12-3 or TRBV12-4 with TRBJ1-1, with D perhaps TRBD1 (5 bases). The CDR3 extends over 13 amino acids. Trimming removed 6 bases from V and 4 bases from J, with 12 bases in between.

The chain is built from TRBV5-5 and TRBJ1-1; D remains ambiguous. CDR1 is SGHKS, CDR2 YYEKEE, per germline (reference sequence). Trimming took 1 base from V and 1 from J, leaving 5 bases between them. The CDR3 length is 13 residues. The chain's CDR3 is CASSLSSNTEAFF. As DNA, the CDR3 is TGTGCCAGCAGCTTGTCGTCGAACACTGAAGCTTTCTTT.

This clonotype turned up a few times. The genes are TRBV20-1 and TRBJ2-3; TRBD2 agrees at 7 bases. In germline, CDR1 is DFQATT, CDR2 SNEGSKA (reference sequence). Losses at the gene ends were 0 bases for V and 2 bases for J; bases not matched to a gene: 14. The CDR3 has 18 residues. CDR3 amino acids: CSARDWKAAGVTTDTQYF. CDR3 coding DNA: TGCAGTGCTAGAGACTGGAAGGCGGCGGGGGTTACCACAGATACGCAGTATTTT.

The chain has TRBV29-1 and TRBJ2-5, with 7 bases identical to TRBD2. Unmatched junction bases numbered 5, after V lost 1 base and J lost 3 bases. The CDR3 spans 14 residues. Germline CDR1 is SQVTM and CDR2 is ANQGSEA. The CDR3 sequence is CSVEGGGLKETQYF. The CDR3, as DNA: TGCAGCGTTGAAGGGGGGGGACTAAAAGAGACCCAGTACTTC.

On this clonotype itself: The junction departs from the called germline gene at one end, perhaps through a read error. The chain combines TRBV14 with TRBJ2-2; D may correspond to TRBD1 or TRBD2 (5 bases each). The CDR3 runs to 17 residues. Germline V gives CDR1 SGHDN, CDR2 FVKESK. CDR3 coding DNA: TGTGCCAGCAGCCGCCCATTGGGACGTCACTGGGCCGGGGAGCTGTTCTTT. Protein product: CASSRPLGRHWAGELFF.

In this sample, this clonotype turned up a few times. The V and J genes are TRBV6-2 or TRBV6-3 and TRBJ2-1, with 9 bases that match TRBD2. Germline V gene lookup returns CDR1 MNHEY and CDR2 SVGEGT. The V gene end was trimmed by 0 bases and the J gene end by 8 bases; junction bases not matched to a gene: 8. The length of the CDR3 is 16 residues. The CDR3 DNA reads TGTGCCAGCAGTTACTCGGGCGGGAGGGCCGGCGATGAGCAGTTCTTC. Amino acids: CASSYSGGRAGDEQFF.

This chain joins TRBV12-3 or TRBV12-4 and TRBJ1-2, with D unclear. V was shortened by 5 bases and J by 5 bases, with 12 bases between the two germline ends. The CDR3 has 13 amino acids. CDR3 loop: CASSDSRNYGYTF. CDR3 nucleotides: TGTGCCAGCAGTGACTCCAGGAATTATGGCTACACCTTC.

The genes are TRBV20-1 and TRBJ2-3; 9 nucleotides match TRBD2. The CDR3 is made up of 15 amino acids. V lost 3 bases, J lost 5 bases, and 9 bases stayed unmatched. The V gene's germline CDR1 is DFQATT and CDR2 SNEGSKA (reference sequence). CDR3 in DNA: TGCAGTGCTAGTCGTATAGCGGGAGTTAGAGATACGCAGTATTTT. It yields the protein CSASRIAGVRDTQYF.

The CDR3 region is CASSYGRDTGELFF. The CDR3 coding sequence is TGCGCCAGCAGCTATGGGAGGGACACCGGGGAGCTGTTTTTT. V is TRBV5-1 and J is TRBJ2-2, with 7 bases identical to TRBD2. CDR1 is SGHRS, CDR2 YFSETQ, per germline. Trimming cost V 3 bases and J 3 bases; bases outside gene matches: 2. The CDR3 is made up of 14 amino acids.

This clonotype was seen a few times. The genes are TRBV11-2 and TRBJ2-5; 8 nucleotides line up with TRBD2. With the DNA end fitting TRBJ2-1 better, the J assignment may be wrong. This CDR3 has 15 residues. CDR1 is SGHAT and CDR2 is FQNNGV in the germline V gene. CDR3 residues: CASSPRGGFYNEQFF. Here the CDR3 DNA reads TGTGCCAGCAGCCCGCGCGGGGGGTTCTACAATGAGCAGTTCTTC.

This chain links TRBV6-1 with TRBJ2-3; the match to TRBD1 covers 9 bases. The CDR3 consists of 15 residues. Germline loops: CDR1 MNHNS, CDR2 SASEGT. Trimming cost V 6 bases and J 0 bases; bases outside gene matches: 4. The CDR3 DNA reads as TGTGCCAGCAGAATGGGACAGGGAAGCACAGATACGCAGTATTTT. Protein product: CASRMGQGSTDTQYF.

This clonotype was counted a few times. The chain links TRBV7-2 to TRBJ2-3; D gene unclear. V gave up 2 bases and J gave up 4 bases, with 10 bases separating them. The CDR3 totals 14 residues. Germline V gene lookup returns CDR1 SGHTA and CDR2 FQGNSA. CDR3 sequence reads: CASSLMGSADTQYF. The CDR3 DNA sequence: TGTGCCAGCAGCTTAATGGGGTCTGCAGATACGCAGTATTTT.

The chain employs TRBV27 and TRBJ1-2; no clear D gene. The CDR3 runs 14 residues. Trimming left V 4 bases short and J 5 bases short, with 14 bases between. CDR1 and CDR2 (germline): MNHEY, SMNVEV (reference sequence). CDR3 amino acids: CASSSEGPRYGYTF. As DNA, the CDR3 is TGTGCCAGCAGTTCCGAGGGCCCCCGGTATGGCTACACCTTC.

V is TRBV2 and J is TRBJ1-6, with TRBD1 matching over 9 bases. J gave up 6 bases and V 6 bases, and 0 bases lay outside the gene matches. CDR3 size: 13 residues. Germline-derived CDR1 and CDR2 are SNHLY and FYNNEI. CDR3 loop: CASRGQGNSPLHF. The DNA of the CDR3 is TGTGCCAGCAGGGGACAGGGTAATTCACCCCTCCACTTT.

This clonotype appeared a few times. This sequence joins TRBV2 and TRBJ1-2; 10 bases match TRBD1. The CDR3 has 15 amino acids. V lost 4 bases, J lost 4 bases, and 6 bases stayed unmatched. Germline V gene lookup returns CDR1 SNHLY and CDR2 FYNNEI. The CDR3 region is CASSGAGTGAYGYTF. The CDR3 DNA follows: TGTGCCAGCAGTGGGGCCGGGACAGGGGCCTATGGCTACACCTTC.

This clonotype was seen a handful of times. This chain connects TRBV14 to TRBJ2-5, with TRBD2 identical over 12 bases. Trimming cost V 4 bases and J 8 bases; bases outside gene matches: 5. Germline CDR1 reads SGHDN; CDR2 reads FVKESK. The CDR3 consists of 14 residues. Here the CDR3 DNA reads TGTGCCAGCAGCCCTAGCGGGGGGGCTGGAACCCAGTACTTC. This sequence encodes CASSPSGGAGTQYF. Complete variable domain (other parts from reference TRBV14 and TRBJ2-5): EAGVTQFPSHSVIEKGQTVTLRCDPISGHDNLYWYRRVMGKEIKFLLHFVKESKQDESGMPNNRFLAERTGGTYSTLKVQPAELEDSGVYFCASSPSGGAGTQYFGPGTRLLVL.

This chain connects TRBV29-1 to TRBJ2-1; TRBD2 matches at 14 bases. V was clipped by 6 bases and J by 7 bases; unmatched bases: 8. The germline gives CDR1 SQVTM, CDR2 ANQGSEA. The CDR3 has 15 residues. CDR3 amino acids: CSVAARLAGGNEQFF. The CDR3 DNA sequence: TGCAGCGTGGCTGCACGACTAGCGGGAGGGAATGAGCAGTTCTTC.

The V and J genes are TRBV7-9 and TRBJ2-2; D ambiguous. This CDR3 spans 13 amino acids. Germline CDR1 reads SEHNR; CDR2 reads FQNEAQ (reference sequence). Trimming took off 10 bases at V and 4 bases at J, with 13 bases between the two ends. The CDR3 region has the DNA TGTGCCACCGTCCAAGGTGTCACCGGGGAGCTGTTTTTT. Translation: CATVQGVTGELFF.

DNA for the CDR3: TGTGCCAGCAGTTGGGCGACAGGATCCTACGAGCAGTACTTC. This sequence encodes CASSWATGSYEQYF. This chain uses TRBV27 with TRBJ2-7; weak D call: TRBD1 (6 bases). This CDR3 is built from 14 residues. Germline V gene sequence: CDR1 MNHEY, CDR2 SMNVEV (reference sequence). V was shortened by 4 bases and J by 1 base, with 11 bases between the two germline ends.

This clonotype has more than one count but fewer than ten. V gene TRBV7-8 combines with J gene TRBJ2-1; possibly TRBD2 for D (7 bases). The germline V gene has CDR1 SGHVS and CDR2 FQNEAQ. V lost 5 bases to trimming and J lost 7 bases, with 27 bases between them. The CDR3 loop spans 18 amino acids. The CDR3 loop is CASSDTDGGPPTTNEQFF. The DNA for the CDR3 is TGTGCCAGCAGCGATACAGACGGGGGGCCACCCACAACTAATGAGCAGTTCTTC.

This clonotype has at least ten counts. V usage is TRBV11-2 and J usage is TRBJ2-1, with D tentatively TRBD2 (6 bases). With 3 bases removed from V and 2 bases from J, the gap between germline ends came to 11 bases. Germline lookup yields CDR1 SGHAT and CDR2 FQNNGV. This CDR3 region has 15 residues. The DNA of the CDR3 is TGTGCCAGCAGCTTCGGGACGGGGGCCTACAATGAGCAGTTCTTC. It translates to CASSFGTGAYNEQFF.